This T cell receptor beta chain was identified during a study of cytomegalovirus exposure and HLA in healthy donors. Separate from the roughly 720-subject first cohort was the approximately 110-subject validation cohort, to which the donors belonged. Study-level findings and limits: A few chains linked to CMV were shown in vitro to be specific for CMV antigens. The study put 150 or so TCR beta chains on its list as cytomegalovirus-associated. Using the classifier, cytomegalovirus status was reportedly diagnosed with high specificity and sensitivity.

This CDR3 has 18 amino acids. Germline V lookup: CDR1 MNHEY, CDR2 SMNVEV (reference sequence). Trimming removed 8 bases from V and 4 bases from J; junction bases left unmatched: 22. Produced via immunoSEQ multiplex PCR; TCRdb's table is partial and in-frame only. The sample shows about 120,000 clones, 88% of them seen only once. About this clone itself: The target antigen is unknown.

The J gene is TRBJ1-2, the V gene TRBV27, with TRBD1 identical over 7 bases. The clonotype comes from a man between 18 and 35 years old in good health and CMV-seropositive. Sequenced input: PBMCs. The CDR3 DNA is TGTGCCAGCGGCCTCAGGGGACAGCTACCAGGGACCTCCTATGGCTACACCTTC. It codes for CASGLRGQLPGTSYGYTF.